This entry lists 28 T cell receptor beta chains sequenced from one sample in a study of blood T cells in healthy people across ages. PCR was performed a second time for 7 to 11 cycles using a sample-barcoded 5' primer and a J-beta primer mix. TCRdb used MiXCR to reprocess the 5' RACE reads, holding one entry per CDR3 protein. The sample records roughly 700,000 distinct CDR3 sequences, about a third being singletons. The sequencing sample was made of blood. The receptors stem from an elderly woman in good health.

V usage is TRBV29-1 and J usage is TRBJ2-7; D call uncertain. This CDR3 contains 11 residues. Germline V gene sequence: CDR1 SQVTM, CDR2 ANQGSEA. The V end lost 3 bases, the J end lost 3 bases, and 6 bases lay between the germline ends. For the CDR3, the DNA is TGCAGCGTTGATAAGGGCTACGAGCAGTACTTC. It encodes CSVDKGYEQYF.

The rearrangement joins TRBV7-6 to TRBJ2-1; tentatively, D is TRBD2 (6 bases). This CDR3 has 14 amino acids. CDR1 and CDR2 (germline): SGHVS, FNYEAQ. Trimming cost V 2 bases and J 5 bases, with 10 bases left between them. The CDR3 DNA sequence: TGTGCCAGCAGCTTATGGGGACTCCACAATGAGCAGTTCTTC. It encodes CASSLWGLHNEQFF.

This clonotype showed up just a few times. A much more abundant neighbour one base away suggests this may be a read error. The genes are TRBV27 and TRBJ2-1; TRBD2 agrees at 8 bases. The CDR3 length is 14 residues. CDR1 and CDR2 (germline): MNHEY, SMNVEV (reference sequence). The CDR3: CAGSISGAYNEQFF. CDR3 DNA sequence: TGTGCCGGCAGTATTAGCGGGGCCTACAATGAGCAGTTCTTC.

Details on this clonotype: Here the CDR3 omits its conserved ending phenylalanine or tryptophan, so a read error is the likely source. V is TRBV12-3 or TRBV12-4 and J is TRBJ2-3; 11 bases are shared with TRBD2. The CDR3 sequence is 14 residues long. J was trimmed by 8 bases and V by 7 bases; bases with no gene match: 8. The CDR3 spells CASTIAGGGGTQYL. The CDR3 DNA follows: TGTGCCAGCACCATAGCGGGGGGGGGAGGTACGCAGTATTTG.

This clonotype occurred many times. The chain is built from TRBV6-2 or TRBV6-3 and TRBJ1-2; D possibly corresponds to TRBD1 (5 bases). Trimming removed 0 bases at V and 2 bases at J, with 16 bases between. The CDR3 extends over 17 amino acids. Germline V lookup: CDR1 MNHEY, CDR2 SVGEGT. The CDR3 region is CASSYSIGQGPNYGYTF. As DNA, the CDR3 is TGTGCCAGCAGTTACTCGATCGGGCAGGGTCCAAACTATGGCTACACCTTC.

This clonotype was observed many times. The rearrangement links TRBV7-3 to TRBJ2-6, with D possibly matching TRBD2 (5 bases). V was shortened by 5 bases and J by 3 bases, with 14 bases between the two germline ends. Germline values: CDR1 SGHTA, CDR2 FQGTGA. The CDR3 totals 16 residues. CDR3 sequence: CASSPRVGVGANVLTF. Written as DNA, the CDR3 is TGTGCCAGCAGCCCCCGGGTCGGGGTTGGGGCCAACGTCCTGACTTTC.

This chain connects TRBV10-3 to TRBJ2-3; unclear D gene. The germline V gene encodes CDR1 ENHRY and CDR2 SYGVKD. The V end lost 1 base, the J end lost 4 bases, and 3 bases lay between the germline ends. There are 12 residues in the CDR3. The CDR3: CAISELSDTQYF. CDR3 nucleotide sequence: TGTGCCATCAGTGAGTTATCAGATACGCAGTATTTT.

This rearrangement joins TRBV6-6 to TRBJ2-3, with TRBD1 as a possible D gene (5 bases). The CDR3 consists of 12 residues. Germline CDR1 and CDR2: MNHNY and SVGAGI (reference sequence). V lost 10 bases and J lost 2, with 10 bases in between. CDR3 protein: CATKTDTDTQYF. In DNA form, the CDR3 reads TGTGCCACCAAGACAGACACAGATACGCAGTATTTT.

This clonotype was detected many times. The V and J genes are TRBV6-2 or TRBV6-3 and TRBJ1-1; a weak D match, TRBD1 (5 bases). CDR1 MNHEY and CDR2 SVGEGT come from the germline V gene. This CDR3 contains 18 residues. V shed 5 bases and J shed 1 base, with 23 bases lying between them. Written as DNA, the CDR3 is TGTGCCAGCAGTACCCTCCCGGGGCGTGTTGTTCGGAACACTGAAGCTTTCTTT. Amino acids: CASSTLPGRVVRNTEAFF.

This clonotype was counted only a few times. The chain links TRBV6-1 to TRBJ1-1; maybe TRBD1 (6 bases). CDR1 and CDR2 from the germline V gene are MNHNS and SASEGT. Trimming cost V 1 base and J 3 bases, with 15 bases left between them. This CDR3 spans 16 amino acids. The CDR3, as DNA: TGTGCCAGCAGTGAAGGGGGGGGGCAGGCAGACACTGAAGCTTTCTTT. Its protein product is CASSEGGGQADTEAFF.

The gene calls are TRBV11-2 and TRBJ1-1; D ambiguous. In germline, CDR1 is SGHAT, CDR2 FQNNGV. The CDR3 totals 14 residues. Trimming took off 5 bases at V and 1 base at J, with 11 bases between the two ends. This chain's CDR3 is CASSPFATNTEAFF. DNA of the CDR3: TGTGCCAGCAGCCCTTTTGCCACGAACACTGAAGCTTTCTTT.

The CDR3 here is CASSFFTGELFF. DNA for the CDR3: TGTGCCAGCAGTTTCTTCACCGGGGAGCTGTTTTTT. The J gene is TRBJ2-2, the V gene TRBV6-5, with D uncertain. V lost 4 bases, J lost 4 bases, and 4 bases lay in between. The germline CDR1 and CDR2 sequences are MNHEY and SVGAGI. The CDR3 is 12 residues long.

As regards this clonotype: A much larger clone sits a single nucleotide away, making a read error possible. The chain is built from TRBV20-1 and TRBJ2-1, with 11 positions matching TRBD2. CDR1 and CDR2 (germline): DFQATT, SNEGSKA (reference sequence). This CDR3 is 15 amino acids long. The V segment lost 1 base and the J segment 7 bases; nucleotides outside the gene matches: 6. CDR3 region: CSARGALAGGNEQFF. CDR3 sequence (DNA): TGCAGTGCTAGAGGAGCGCTAGCGGGGGGAAATGAGCAGTTCTTC.

The rearrangement joins TRBV7-9 to TRBJ2-1; D may be TRBD1 (5 bases). CDR1 is SEHNR, CDR2 FQNEAQ, per germline (reference sequence). The ends were cut back, 7 bases at V and 5 bases at J, with 12 bases in the middle. CDR3 size: 13 residues. Here the CDR3 DNA reads TGTGCCAGCACCAGGACAAGAGACAATGAGCAGTTCTTC. Translated, it gives CASTRTRDNEQFF.

The chain uses TRBV6-1 and TRBJ1-5; 7 nucleotides agree with TRBD1. The CDR3 has 17 residues. CDR1 and CDR2 (germline): MNHNS, SASEGT. J lost 9 bases, V lost 0 bases, and 14 bases had no gene match. The CDR3 DNA reads TGTGCCAGCAGTGAAGCGGGACAGTACCACACTAAGGTGCCCCAGCATTTT. It encodes CASSEAGQYHTKVPQHF.

This clonotype was detected many times. This chain uses TRBV5-1 with TRBJ2-7; 10 bases are shared with TRBD1. Germline CDR1 reads SGHRS; CDR2 reads YFSETQ. Germline trimming cut 5 bases from V and 1 base from J; bases unmatched to any gene: 6. This CDR3 comprises 15 residues. The CDR3 nucleotides are TGCGCCAGCAGAAGGGACAGGGGTTCTTCCTACGAGCAGTACTTC. It translates to CASRRDRGSSYEQYF.

The J gene is TRBJ2-3, the V gene TRBV20-1; TRBD1 matches 8 bases. Germline V lookup: CDR1 DFQATT, CDR2 SNEGSKA (reference sequence). This CDR3 is built from 15 residues. Trimming took 3 bases from V and 3 from J; bases not matched to a gene: 8. CDR3 amino acids: CSARAGQGRTDTQYF. The CDR3 coding sequence is TGCAGTGCTAGGGCCGGACAGGGACGAACAGATACGCAGTATTTT.

V gene TRBV30 combines with J gene TRBJ1-2; a weak D match, TRBD1 (5 bases). V dropped 6 bases and J dropped 3 bases, with 14 bases sitting between them. CDR1 is GTSNPN and CDR2 is SVGIG in the germline V gene (reference sequence). The CDR3 covers 13 residues. CDR3 in DNA: TGTGCCTGCCCTGGGTCGGGGGACTATGGCTACACCTTC. It is translated as CACPGSGDYGYTF.

In its sample, this clonotype was seen many times. The chain combines TRBV2 with TRBJ2-7, with TRBD2 identical over 10 bases. The CDR3 runs to 14 residues. V shed 6 bases and J 3 bases; nucleotides not matched to a gene: 5. CDR1 is SNHLY, CDR2 FYNNEI, per germline. This CDR3 is CASSVGTSVYEQYF. The CDR3 region has the DNA TGTGCCAGCAGCGTGGGGACTAGCGTCTACGAGCAGTACTTC.

This clonotype was observed many times. The V and J genes are TRBV6-6 and TRBJ1-5; no reliable D call. CDR1 is MNHNY, CDR2 SVGAGI, per germline (reference sequence). This CDR3 spans 12 amino acids. Trimming left V 10 bases short and J 1 base short, with 8 bases between. This chain's CDR3 is CATTLSNQPQHF. CDR3 nucleotides: TGTGCCACCACCCTCAGCAATCAGCCCCAGCATTTT.

The chain has TRBV11-1 and TRBJ2-1, with 8 bases fitting TRBD2. The CDR3 runs 16 residues. V lost 3 bases and J lost 2; bases outside the gene matches: 6. The germline V gene encodes CDR1 SGHAT and CDR2 FQDESV (reference sequence). Here the CDR3 reads CASSFGLAGTYNEQFF. The CDR3 DNA sequence: TGTGCCAGCAGCTTCGGACTAGCCGGAACCTACAATGAGCAGTTCTTC.

This clonotype was counted a single time. The chain recombines TRBV4-1 with TRBJ2-7; TRBD2 is a possible D gene (6 bases). This CDR3 is built from 13 residues. Trimming stripped 10 bases from V and 7 bases from J, with 20 bases between. The germline CDR1 and CDR2 sequences are MGHRA and YSYEKL. CDR3 sequence: CANGVAAANEQYF. The CDR3 DNA sequence: TGCGCCAACGGGGTAGCGGCAGCCAATGAGCAGTACTTC.

This clonotype was picked up many times. CDR3 in amino acids: CASSIRPTGVGNQPQHF. CDR3 in DNA: TGTGCCAGCAGTATCCGCCCTACAGGGGTAGGCAATCAGCCCCAGCATTTT. The chain uses TRBV6-2 or TRBV6-3 and TRBJ1-5, with 7 bases fitting TRBD1. Trimming took 5 bases from V and 2 from J; bases not matched to a gene: 12. Germline V gene data show CDR1 as MNHEY and CDR2 as SVGEGT. The CDR3 consists of 17 residues.

This clonotype was recorded many times. The chain recombines TRBV13 with TRBJ2-5, with a possible D match to TRBD2 (6 bases). The CDR3 totals 15 residues. V was trimmed by 2 bases and J by 2 bases, leaving 12 bases between them. From germline, CDR1 is PRHDT and CDR2 FYEKMQ (reference sequence). This chain's CDR3 is CASSLRPGRQETQYF. The CDR3 DNA reads as TGTGCCAGCAGCTTACGGCCGGGGAGGCAAGAGACCCAGTACTTC.

This clonotype has only a few counts. This chain joins TRBV21-1 and TRBJ1-3; the table calls TRBD1, which could not be checked here. TRBV21-1 corresponds to a pseudogene. The CDR3 runs to 17 residues. The CDR3 region is CASSNEFDRGLGNTIYF. In nucleotides, the CDR3 is TGTGCCAGCAGCAACGAGTTCGACAGGGGGCTTGGAAACACCATATATTTT.

This clonotype has a handful of counts. CDR3 sequence reads: CSVDTGAGGTIYF. CDR3 bases: TGCAGCGTGGATACAGGCGCGGGGGGCACCATATATTTT. The chain has TRBV29-1 and TRBJ1-3, with D possibly being TRBD1 (5 bases). Germline V gene sequence: CDR1 SQVTM, CDR2 ANQGSEA. CDR3 length equals 13 residues. The germline V and J ends were trimmed by 6 bases and 9 bases, with 18 bases remaining between them.

In this sample, this clonotype turned up a few times. It may be a read error: a sequence one base away is much more abundant. The chain recombines TRBV6-6 with TRBJ1-6; the match to TRBD1 covers 10 bases. There are 15 residues in the CDR3. Per germline, CDR1 MNHNY and CDR2 SVGAGI (reference sequence). The CDR3 protein is CASSPETGGWSPPHF. DNA for the CDR3: TGTGCCAGCAGCCCTGAGACAGGGGGCTGGTCACCCCCCCACTTT.

This clonotype has at least ten counts. This chain connects TRBV7-2 to TRBJ2-3; 12 bases align to TRBD1. V lost 5 bases, J lost 5 bases, and 17 bases stayed unmatched. The CDR3 spans 19 residues. The germline V gene has CDR1 SGHTA and CDR2 FQGNSA. The CDR3 region has the DNA TGTGCCAGCAGCCCAAGGCTGGGGACAGGGGGCATAGGGAGAGATACGCAGTATTTT. Its translation is CASSPRLGTGGIGRDTQYF.